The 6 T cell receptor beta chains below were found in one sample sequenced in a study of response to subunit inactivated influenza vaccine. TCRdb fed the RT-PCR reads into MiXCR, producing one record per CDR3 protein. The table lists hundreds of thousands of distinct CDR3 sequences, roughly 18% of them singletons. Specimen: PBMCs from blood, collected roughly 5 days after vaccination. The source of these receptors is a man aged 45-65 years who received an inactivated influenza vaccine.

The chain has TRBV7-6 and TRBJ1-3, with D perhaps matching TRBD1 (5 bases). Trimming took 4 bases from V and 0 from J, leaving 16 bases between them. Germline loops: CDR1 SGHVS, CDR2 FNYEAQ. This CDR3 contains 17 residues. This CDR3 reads CASSSSAGVSSGNTIYF. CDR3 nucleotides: TGTGCCAGCAGCTCCTCGGCGGGGGTTAGCTCTGGAAACACCATATATTTT. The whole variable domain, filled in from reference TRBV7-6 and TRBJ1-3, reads GAGVSQSPRYKVTKRGQDVALRCDPISGHVSLYWYRQALGQGPEFLTYFNYEAQQDKSGLPNDRFSAERPEGSISTLTIQRTEQRDSAMYRCASSSSAGVSSGNTIYFGEGSWLTVV.

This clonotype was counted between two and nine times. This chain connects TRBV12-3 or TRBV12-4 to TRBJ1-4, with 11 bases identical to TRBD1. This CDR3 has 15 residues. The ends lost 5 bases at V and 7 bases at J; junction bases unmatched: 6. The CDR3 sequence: CASSQGQGDIEKLFF. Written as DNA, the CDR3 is TGTGCCAGCAGTCAGGGACAGGGGGATATTGAAAAACTGTTTTTT.

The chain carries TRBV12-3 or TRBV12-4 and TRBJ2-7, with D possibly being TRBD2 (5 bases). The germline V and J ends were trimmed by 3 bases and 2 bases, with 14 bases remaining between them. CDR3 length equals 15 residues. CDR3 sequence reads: CASSFLPLEPYEQYF. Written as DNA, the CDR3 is TGTGCCAGCAGTTTTCTCCCACTAGAGCCCTACGAGCAGTACTTC.

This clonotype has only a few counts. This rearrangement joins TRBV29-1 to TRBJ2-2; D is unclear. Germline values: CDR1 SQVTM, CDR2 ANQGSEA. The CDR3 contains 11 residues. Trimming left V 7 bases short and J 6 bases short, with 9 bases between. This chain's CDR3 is CSATFSGELFF. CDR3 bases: TGCAGCGCTACATTTTCCGGGGAGCTGTTTTTT.

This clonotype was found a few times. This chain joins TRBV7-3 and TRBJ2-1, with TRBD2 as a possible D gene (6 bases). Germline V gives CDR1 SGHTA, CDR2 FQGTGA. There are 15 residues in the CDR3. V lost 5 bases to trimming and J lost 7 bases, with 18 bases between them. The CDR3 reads CASSLRGGSPNEQFF. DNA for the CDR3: TGTGCCAGCAGCCTCAGAGGAGGGAGTCCGAATGAGCAGTTCTTC. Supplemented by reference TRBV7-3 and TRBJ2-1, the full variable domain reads GAGVSQTPSNKVTEKGKYVELRCDPISGHTALYWYRQSLGQGPEFLIYFQGTGAADDSGLPNDRFFAVRPEGSVSTLKIQRTERGDSAVYLCASSLRGGSPNEQFFGPGTRLTVL.

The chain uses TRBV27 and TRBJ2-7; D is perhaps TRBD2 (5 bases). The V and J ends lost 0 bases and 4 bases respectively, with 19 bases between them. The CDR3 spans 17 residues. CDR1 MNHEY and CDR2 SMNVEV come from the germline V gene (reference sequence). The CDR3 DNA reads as TGTGCCAGCAGTTTATCCCCATTGACCGGGGTGGGGTACGAGCAGTACTTC. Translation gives CASSLSPLTGVGYEQYF.